The T cell receptor (beta chain) under discussion was sequenced for a study of cytomegalovirus exposure and HLA in healthy donors. Study context: In an earlier analysis, 117 million unique TCR beta sequences were found from some 200 million T cells. General study findings and limits: A list of 150 to 200 TCR beta chains associated with cytomegalovirus was given. In a later analysis, TCR beta V- and J-gene trimming showed a link to a missense DCLRE1C variant.

The germline gives CDR1 SNHLY, CDR2 FYNNEI. Trimming removed 6 bases from V and 3 bases from J, with 6 bases in between. The CDR3 loop spans 11 amino acids. Amplification used 60 Vbeta primers and 13 Jbeta primers. Clones were sequenced by immunoSEQ multiplex PCR, and TCRdb holds only the in-frame ones, with some missing. The repertoire has approximately 130,000 clones, 6.5% to 9.5% of them found once; the top ten carry 6%. A few counts support this clone. The antigen is not known. The sequenced sample was PBMCs. The receptor comes from a woman aged 40-49 years in good health and CMV-seropositive. The chain recombines TRBV2 with TRBJ2-7; D remains unclear. Written as DNA, the CDR3 is TGTGCCAGCAGCGCCGGCTACGAGCAGTACTTC. Protein: CASSAGYEQYF.